This T cell receptor beta chain was recorded in a study of CD8 T cells in Susac syndrome. Reverse transcription of about 0.45 to 1 ug RNA was performed with random hexamers. TCRdb ran MiXCR on the immunoSEQ multiplex PCR reads and lists one entry per CDR3 protein. This table holds approximately 190,000 distinct CDR3 sequences, over 75% found once. V lost 3 bases to trimming and J lost 6 bases; unmatched junction nucleotides: 5. The germline V gene encodes CDR1 LNHDA and CDR2 SQIVND (reference sequence). The CDR3 has 15 residues. This chain uses TRBV19 with TRBJ1-6, with 7 positions matching TRBD1. The receptor comes from a human donor with Susac syndrome. Sequenced sample: CD4+ T cells from PBMCs. CDR3 nucleotides: TGTGCCAGTAGTATTGAGAACAGGGGTAATTCACCCCTCCACTTT. Its translation: CASSIENRGNSPLHF.